The clone carrying this TCR beta chain was observed a handful of times. TCRdb re-called the 5' RACE reads through MiXCR, storing one row per CDR3 protein. Seen here are roughly 150,000 distinct CDR3 sequences, 10% to 15% observed once, and the top ten hold 3.3%. V was cut by 4 bases and J by 0 bases, with 12 bases left in between. Germline assignment: CDR1 SGHKS and CDR2 YYEKEE (reference sequence). The CDR3 is 15 amino acids. The data were obtained in a study of T-cell memory formation after mild COVID-19. The origin of this receptor is a man aged 18 to 35 who had mild COVID-19 (a few samples of this study predate the infection). Cell type and time point are not known. This chain links TRBV5-5 with TRBJ2-3; D remains unclear. Sequenced input: PBMCs or a T cell subset sorted from them (not recorded which). The CDR3 sequence is CASSPPPTSTDTQYF. As DNA, the CDR3 is TGTGCCAGCAGCCCCCCCCCGACCAGCACAGATACGCAGTATTTT. Full variable domain (remainder filled in from reference TRBV5-5 and TRBJ2-3): DAGVTQSPTHLIKTRGQQVTLRCSPISGHKSVSWYQQVLGQGPQFIFQYYEKEERGRGNFPDRFSARQFPNYSSELNVNALLLGDSALYLCASSPPPTSTDTQYFGPGTRLTVL.